The subject of this entry is one T cell receptor (beta chain). Original data processing: Amplified reference gene primers provided the basis for estimating nucleated cell counts. The assay was immunoSEQ multiplex PCR, and TCRdb's table has in-frame clones only and misses some. That table gives V, J and clone size, and the DNA gave D and trimming. Of approximately 160,000 clones in the sample, about three quarters were seen once. V was trimmed by 5 bases and J by 2 bases, leaving 17 bases between them. This CDR3 region has 16 residues. In germline, CDR1 is KGHSH, CDR2 LQKENI. The data belong to a study of blood T cell repertoires in COVID-19. Study at large: T cells, B-cell-depleted T cells, or PBMCs provided the cDNA or gDNA that served as material.

The gene calls are TRBV18 and TRBJ2-3, with a weak D call TRBD1 (6 bases). The sample consisted of peripheral blood. This receptor was taken from a man aged 60 to 69 with acute or convalescent COVID-19. The CDR3: CASSNRVFLPTDTQYF. In DNA form, the CDR3 reads TGTGCCAGCTCAAACAGGGTTTTTCTGCCCACAGATACGCAGTATTTT.